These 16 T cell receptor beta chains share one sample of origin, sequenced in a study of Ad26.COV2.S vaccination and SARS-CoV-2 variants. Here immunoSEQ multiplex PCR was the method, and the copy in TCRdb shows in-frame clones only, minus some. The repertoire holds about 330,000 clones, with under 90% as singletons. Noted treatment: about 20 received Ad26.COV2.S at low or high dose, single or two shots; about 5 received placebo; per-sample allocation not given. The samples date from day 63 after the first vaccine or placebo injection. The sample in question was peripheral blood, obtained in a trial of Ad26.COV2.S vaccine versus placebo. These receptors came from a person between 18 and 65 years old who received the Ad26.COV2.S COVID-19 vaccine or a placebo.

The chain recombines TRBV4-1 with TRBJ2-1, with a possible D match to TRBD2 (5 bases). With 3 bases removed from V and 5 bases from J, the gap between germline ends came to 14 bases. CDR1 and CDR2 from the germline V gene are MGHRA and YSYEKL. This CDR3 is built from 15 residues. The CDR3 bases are TGCGCCAGCAGCCACGACTCCCCGAGGGACAATGAGCAGTTCTTC. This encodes CASSHDSPRDNEQFF.

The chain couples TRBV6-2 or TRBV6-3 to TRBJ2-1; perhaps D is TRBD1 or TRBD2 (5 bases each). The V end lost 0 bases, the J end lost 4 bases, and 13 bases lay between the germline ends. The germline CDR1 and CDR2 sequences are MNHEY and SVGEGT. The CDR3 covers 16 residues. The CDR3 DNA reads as TGTGCCAGCAGTTACTCGTGGGGGAGTGAGTACAATGAGCAGTTCTTC. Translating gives CASSYSWGSEYNEQFF.

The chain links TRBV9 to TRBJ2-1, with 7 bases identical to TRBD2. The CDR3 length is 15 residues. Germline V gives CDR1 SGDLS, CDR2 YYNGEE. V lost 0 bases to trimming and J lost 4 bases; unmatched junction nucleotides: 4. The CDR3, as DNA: TGTGCCAGCAGCGTAGAAGGACTAGATTACAATGAGCAGTTCTTC. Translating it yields CASSVEGLDYNEQFF.

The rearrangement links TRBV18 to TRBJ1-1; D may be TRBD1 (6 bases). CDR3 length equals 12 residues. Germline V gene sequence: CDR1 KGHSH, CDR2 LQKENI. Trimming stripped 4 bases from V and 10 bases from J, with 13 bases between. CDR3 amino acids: CASSHNRDGAFF. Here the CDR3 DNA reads TGTGCCAGCTCACACAACAGGGATGGAGCTTTCTTT.

The CDR3 spells CASSEGTVGTDTQYF. The CDR3 DNA reads TGTGCCAGCAGTGAAGGTACCGTGGGCACAGATACGCAGTATTTT. V and J are TRBV2 and TRBJ2-3; D is unclear. Germline V gene data show CDR1 as SNHLY and CDR2 as FYNNEI. V was pared by 1 base and J by 1 base, with 9 bases between. This CDR3 comprises 15 residues.

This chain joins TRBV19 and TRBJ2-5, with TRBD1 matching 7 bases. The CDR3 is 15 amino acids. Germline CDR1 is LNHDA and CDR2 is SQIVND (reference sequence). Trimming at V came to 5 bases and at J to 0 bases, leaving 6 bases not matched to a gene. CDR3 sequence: CASSPGTAYQETQYF. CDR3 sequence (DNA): TGTGCCAGTAGTCCCGGGACAGCCTACCAAGAGACCCAGTACTTC.

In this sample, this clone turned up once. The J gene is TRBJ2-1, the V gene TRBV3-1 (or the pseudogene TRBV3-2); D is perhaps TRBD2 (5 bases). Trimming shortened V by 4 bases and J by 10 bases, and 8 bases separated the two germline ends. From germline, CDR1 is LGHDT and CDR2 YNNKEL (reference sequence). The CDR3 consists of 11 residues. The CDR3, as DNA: TGTGCCAGCAGCCGGACTCGCGAGCAGTTCTTC. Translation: CASSRTREQFF.

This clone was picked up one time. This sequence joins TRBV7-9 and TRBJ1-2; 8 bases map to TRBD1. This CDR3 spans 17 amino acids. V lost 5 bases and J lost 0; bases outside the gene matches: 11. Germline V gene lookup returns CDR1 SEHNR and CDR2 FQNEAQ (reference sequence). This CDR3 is CASSHDRGYITNYGYTF. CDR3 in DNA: TGTGCCAGCAGCCACGACAGGGGATACATTACTAACTATGGCTACACCTTC.

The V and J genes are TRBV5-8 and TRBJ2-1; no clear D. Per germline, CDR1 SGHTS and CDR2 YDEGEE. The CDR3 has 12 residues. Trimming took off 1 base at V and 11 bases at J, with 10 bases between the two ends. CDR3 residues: CASSLRSAKQFF. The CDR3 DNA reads TGTGCCAGCAGCTTGCGGTCGGCTAAGCAGTTCTTC.

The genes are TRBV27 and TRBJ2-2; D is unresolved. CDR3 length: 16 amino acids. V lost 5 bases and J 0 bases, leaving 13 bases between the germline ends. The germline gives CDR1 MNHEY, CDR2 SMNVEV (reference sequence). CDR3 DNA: TGTGCCAGCAGTCCTGTCGGCGCTTCGAACACCGGGGAGCTGTTTTTT. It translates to CASSPVGASNTGELFF.

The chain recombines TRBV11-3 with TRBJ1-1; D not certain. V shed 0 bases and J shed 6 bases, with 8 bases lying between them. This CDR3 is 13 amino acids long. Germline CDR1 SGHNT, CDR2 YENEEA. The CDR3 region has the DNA TGTGCCAGCAGCTTAGAGGTCGGGGCTGAAGCTTTCTTT. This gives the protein CASSLEVGAEAFF.

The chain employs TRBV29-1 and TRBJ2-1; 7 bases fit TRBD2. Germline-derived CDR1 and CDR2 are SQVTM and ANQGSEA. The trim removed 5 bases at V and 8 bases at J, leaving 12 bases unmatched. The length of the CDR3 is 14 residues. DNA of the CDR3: TGCAGCGTTCTTAAAAGACTAGCCCGGGATGAGCAGTTCTTC. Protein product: CSVLKRLARDEQFF.

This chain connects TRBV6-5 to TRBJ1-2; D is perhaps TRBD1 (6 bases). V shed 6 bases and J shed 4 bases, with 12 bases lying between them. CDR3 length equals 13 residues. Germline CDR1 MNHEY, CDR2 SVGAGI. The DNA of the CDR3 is TGTGCCAGCAGCAAGGACAGTCGCTATGGCTACACCTTC. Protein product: CASSKDSRYGYTF.

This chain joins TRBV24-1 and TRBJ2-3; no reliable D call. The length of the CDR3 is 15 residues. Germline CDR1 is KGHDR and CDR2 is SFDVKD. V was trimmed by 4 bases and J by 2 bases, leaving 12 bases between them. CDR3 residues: CATSDKTTSTDTQYF. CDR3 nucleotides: TGTGCCACCAGTGACAAAACTACCTCCACAGATACGCAGTATTTT.

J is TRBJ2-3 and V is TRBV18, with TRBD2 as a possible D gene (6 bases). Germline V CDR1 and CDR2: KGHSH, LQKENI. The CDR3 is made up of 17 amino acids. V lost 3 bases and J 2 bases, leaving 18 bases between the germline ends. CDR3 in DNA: TGTGCCAGCTCACCCCCCCATCCTTGGGAGGACACAGATACGCAGTATTTT. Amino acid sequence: CASSPPHPWEDTDTQYF.

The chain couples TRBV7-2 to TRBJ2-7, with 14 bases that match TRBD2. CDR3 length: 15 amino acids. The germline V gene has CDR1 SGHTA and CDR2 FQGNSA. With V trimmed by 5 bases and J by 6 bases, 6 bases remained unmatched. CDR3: CASSALGLAGVEQYV. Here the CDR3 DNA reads TGTGCCAGCAGCGCCCTGGGACTAGCGGGAGTCGAGCAGTACGTC.